These T cell receptor beta chains were read from a single sample in a study of T cells in localized non-small cell lung cancer. Generated by immunoSEQ multiplex PCR, the TCRdb table keeps only in-frame clones and is missing some. The sample carries roughly 48,000 clones, 80% recorded once. Sequencing used PBMCs, obtained before any cancer treatment. Receptor source: a woman between 35 and 70 years old with stage II lung adenocarcinoma. CDR3s include the opening cysteine and the closing phenylalanine or tryptophan. A D gene is named only where the DNA matches it firmly. Expanded clones get a size class; other rows say once, few or many, or leave the size out.

TRBV11-2	TRBD1	.	TRBJ1-2	TGTGCCAGCAGCTTTTCCAGGGGGAGCTACTATGGCTACACCTTC	CASSFSRGSYYGYTF
TRBV7-9	TRBD1	.	TRBJ2-7	TGTGCCAGCAGTTTTGGGGGACAGTCCTACGAGCAGTACTTC	CASSFGGQSYEQYF
TRBV18	.	.	TRBJ1-1	TGTGCCAGCTCCTCGAACACTGAAGCTTTCTTT	CASSSNTEAFF
TRBV6-5	.	.	TRBJ1-5	TGTGCCAGCAGCTTCGAGGACAGCCCCCCGGGGACCCAGCATTTT	CASSFEDSPPGTQHF
TRBV21-1	.	.	TRBJ2-5	TGTGCCAGCAGCAAAGAAAGGGAGATCCTCGAGGAGACCCAGTACTTC	CASSKEREILEETQYF
TRBV19	TRBD2	.	TRBJ2-7	TGTGCCAGTAGTATAGACCCTAGTGGGACTAACTCCTACGAGCAGTACTTC	CASSIDPSGTNSYEQYF
TRBV18	.	.	TRBJ1-3	TGTGCCAGCTCACCACTGGGTGGCTCTGGAAACACCATATATTTT	CASSPLGGSGNTIYF
TRBV28	.	.	TRBJ1-1	TGTGCCAGCACCTCTATACTAAGGGGCTGGGGTTTCTTT	CASTSILRGWGFF
TRBV7-9	.	few	TRBJ1-2	TGTGCCAGCAGCTTGTCTAACTATGGCTACACCTTC	CASSLSNYGYTF
TRBV28	.	.	TRBJ1-1	TGTGCCAGCAGTCTCTGGGATGGGAACACTGAAGCTTTCTTT	CASSLWDGNTEAFF
TRBV7-2	.	.	TRBJ1-2	TGTGCCAGCAGCTCCCAGCAGGGGATCCGTGGCTACACCTTC	CASSSQQGIRGYTF
TRBV5-1	.	few	TRBJ1-1	TGCGCCAGCAGAAGGCAGGGAGACACTGAAGCTTTCTTT	CASRRQGDTEAFF
TRBV2	TRBD2	few	TRBJ2-1	TGTGCCAGTTTCTTGACTAGCGGGGCAAACAATGAGCAGTTCTTC	CASFLTSGANNEQFF
TRBV9	.	few	TRBJ1-4	TGTGCCAGCAGTGGAACAGGGTCGAGAGAAAAACTGTTTTTT	CASSGTGSREKLFF
TRBV7-2	.	.	TRBJ1-2	TGTGCCAGCAGCTTAGAAGGGACCGGGGGCTACACCTTC	CASSLEGTGGYTF
TRBV27	.	once	TRBJ2-7	TGTGCCAGCAGTTTGCGAAACTCCTACGAGCAGTACTTC	CASSLRNSYEQYF
TRBV7-9	.	few	TRBJ1-5	TGTGCCAGCAGCCCCTCGGGCACAATCCAGCCCCAGCATTTT	CASSPSGTIQPQHF
TRBV10-3	.	.	TRBJ1-4	TGTGCCATCAGTGGCGGGGGCATAAGAGGGGAAAAACTGTTTTTT	CAISGGGIRGEKLFF
TRBV29-1	.	.	TRBJ2-7	TGCAGCGCTGCCGCCAATTCCTACGAGCAGTACTTC	CSAAANSYEQYF
TRBV19	.	.	TRBJ2-5	TGTGCCAGTAGTATAGATTTGGAAGAGACCCAGTACTTC	CASSIDLEETQYF
TRBV11-2	.	.	TRBJ1-6	TGTGCCAGCAGTGAAGACCTGACAGGCTTTAATTCACCCCTCCACTTT	CASSEDLTGFNSPLHF
TRBV15	.	.	TRBJ2-7	TGTGCCACCAGCAGAGATCTGGTGACCTACGAGCAGTACTTC	CATSRDLVTYEQYF
TRBV4-2	TRBD2	.	TRBJ2-3	TGTGCCAGCAGCCAAGATCGGCGGGGGGGCACAGATACGCAGTATTTT	CASSQDRRGGTDTQYF
TRBV9	.	few	TRBJ2-5	TGTGCCAGCAGCGTAGCGGCAACAGGTGGTTGGCAAGAGACCCAGTACTTC	CASSVAATGGWQETQYF
TRBV7-3	.	.	TRBJ1-1	TGTGCCAGCAGCCCCGGTCGGTACACTGAAGCTTTCTTT	CASSPGRYTEAFF
TRBV6-1	.	.	TRBJ1-1	TGTGCCAGCAGTGTGGAACCGGGAGAAGAAGCTTTCTTT	CASSVEPGEEAFF
TRBV9	.	few	TRBJ2-3	TGTGCCAGCAGCGTAGATACGCAGTATTTT	CASSVDTQYF
TRBV11-2	TRBD1	.	TRBJ2-1	TGTGCCAGCAGCCGGGACAGGCCCTCCTACAATGAGCAGTTCTTC	CASSRDRPSYNEQFF
TRBV7-9	.	.	TRBJ1-1	TGTGCCAGCAGCCCTAATCAGGGCACTGAAGCTTTCTTT	CASSPNQGTEAFF